This passage covers 20 T cell receptor beta chains from one sample sequenced in a study of blood T cells in healthy people across ages. Then a second PCR, running roughly 6 to 11 cycles, was carried out with a sample-barcoded 5' primer and a J-beta primer mix. One entry per CDR3 protein, called by TCRdb with MiXCR from the 5' RACE reads. The sample shows 700,000 to 850,000 distinct CDR3 sequences, 53% of them seen only once. Sequencing used blood. All receptors come from a man aged 80 or over in good health.

J is TRBJ2-7 and V is TRBV20-1, with 14 positions matching TRBD2. The CDR3 consists of 14 residues. The germline V gene encodes CDR1 DFQATT and CDR2 SNEGSKA (reference sequence). V gave up 5 bases and J gave up 4 bases; unmatched junction bases: 4. CDR3 coding DNA: TGCAGTGCTCCTCGGACTAGCGGGGGGTACGAGCAGTACTTC. Its translation: CSAPRTSGGYEQYF.

This chain joins TRBV11-2 and TRBJ2-7; the match to TRBD1 covers 10 bases. Losses at the gene ends were 5 bases for V and 7 bases for J; bases not matched to a gene: 5. Germline lookup yields CDR1 SGHAT and CDR2 FQNNGV. The CDR3 contains 13 residues. The CDR3 nucleotides read TGTGCCAGCAGCACCGGGACAGGGGCGGAGCAGTACTTC. Translated: CASSTGTGAEQYF.

The chain employs TRBV3-1 and TRBJ2-5; possible D gene TRBD2, 6 bases. Germline-derived CDR1 and CDR2 are LGHDT and YNNKEL (reference sequence). The CDR3 is 16 residues long. Deletions cut 0 bases from V and 2 bases from J, with 13 bases between. The CDR3 loop is CASSQDGTGGQETQYF. The CDR3 DNA reads TGTGCCAGCAGCCAAGATGGAACCGGAGGGCAAGAGACCCAGTACTTC.

In regard to this clonotype: The junction and the germline gene differ at one end; a read error may be behind it. J is TRBJ2-1 and V is TRBV28; 9 bases map to TRBD2. The CDR3 length is 15 residues. CDR1 is MDHEN and CDR2 is SYDVKM in the germline V gene. The CDR3 coding sequence is TGTGCCAGTAGTTCCGGGACTAGCTATTCCAATGAGCAGTTCTTC. Translation: CASSSGTSYSNEQFF.

J is TRBJ1-2 and V is TRBV20-1, with TRBD1 matching over 8 bases. The CDR3 has 14 amino acids. Germline CDR1 and CDR2: DFQATT and SNEGSKA (reference sequence). The J segment lost 7 bases and the V segment lost 1 base, leaving 8 bases of the junction unmatched. CDR3 sequence: CSARGTGGSGGYTF. Written as DNA, the CDR3 is TGCAGTGCTAGAGGAACAGGGGGATCGGGTGGCTACACCTTC.

The genes are TRBV6-2 or TRBV6-3 and TRBJ2-1, with 9 positions matching TRBD2. Germline trimming cut 6 bases from V and 0 bases from J; bases unmatched to any gene: 15. Germline loops: CDR1 MNHEY, CDR2 SVGEGT. The CDR3 sequence is 19 residues long. The CDR3 loop reads CASSKGGSGSRGSYNEQFF. In DNA, the CDR3 is TGTGCCAGCAGCAAAGGGGGTAGCGGGAGCCGCGGCTCCTACAATGAGCAGTTCTTC.

This clonotype has just a few counts. This chain uses TRBV6-2 or TRBV6-3 with TRBJ2-7; 10 bases map to TRBD2. The CDR3 sequence is 15 residues long. Germline loops: CDR1 MNHEY, CDR2 SVGEGT. V trimming: 2 bases; J trimming: 3 bases; junction bases outside the gene matches: 4. CDR3 amino acids: CASSYARTSGYEQYF. The CDR3 nucleotides read TGTGCCAGCAGTTACGCCAGGACTAGCGGCTACGAGCAGTACTTC.

With regard to this clonotype: The junction departs from the called germline gene at one end, perhaps through a read error. CDR3 sequence (DNA): TGTGCCAGCAGTGAACCCGGGCCAGGCTATAGCTACACCTTC. It specifies CASSEPGPGYSYTF. J is TRBJ1-2 and V is TRBV25-1; D remains ambiguous. The CDR3 covers 14 residues. Germline V gene sequence: CDR1 MGHDK, CDR2 SYGVNS.

Notes on this clonotype: At one boundary the junction diverges from the germline segment, which might be a read error. The genes are TRBV6-1 and TRBJ1-1, with D possibly being TRBD1 (5 bases). The CDR3 is 12 residues long. Germline V gene lookup returns CDR1 MNHNS and CDR2 SASEGT. As DNA, the CDR3 is TGTGCCGGCAGCAGGGCCCCCACTGAAGCTTTCTTT. Residues: CAGSRAPTEAFF.

The J gene is TRBJ2-1, the V gene TRBV3-1; D gene ambiguous. The CDR3 totals 14 residues. Deletions cut 1 base from V and 9 bases from J, with 13 bases between. The germline V gene has CDR1 LGHDT and CDR2 YNNKEL (reference sequence). The CDR3 DNA is TGTGCCAGCAGCCAAGTCCCCCATGTGGGTGAGCAGTTCTTC. Translated: CASSQVPHVGEQFF.

This chain joins TRBV29-1 and TRBJ2-1; D is unclear. V shed 1 base and J shed 5 bases, with 3 bases lying between them. CDR3 length equals 11 residues. Germline CDR1 reads SQVTM; CDR2 reads ANQGSEA. The CDR3 spells CSVEGNNEQFF. The CDR3 DNA reads as TGCAGCGTTGAAGGAAACAATGAGCAGTTCTTC.

This clonotype was seen a few times. The chain combines TRBV11-2 with TRBJ2-5; D is undetermined. Germline CDR1 reads SGHAT; CDR2 reads FQNNGV. This CDR3 spans 11 amino acids. V gave up 3 bases and J gave up 6 bases, with 5 bases separating them. The chain's CDR3 is CASSLDQTQYF. The CDR3 nucleotides read TGTGCCAGCAGCTTGGACCAGACCCAGTACTTC.

The chain couples TRBV6-2 or TRBV6-3 to TRBJ2-7; TRBD1 matches at 7 bases. Germline CDR1 MNHEY, CDR2 SVGEGT. CDR3 size: 15 residues. The J segment lost 0 bases and the V segment lost 6 bases, leaving 8 bases of the junction unmatched. CDR3 sequence reads: CASRADRLSSYEQYF. The CDR3 coding sequence is TGTGCCAGCAGGGCGGACAGGTTAAGCTCCTACGAGCAGTACTTC.

In its sample, this clonotype was seen a few times. The chain combines TRBV27 with TRBJ2-7, with 9 bases that match TRBD1. The CDR3 extends over 14 amino acids. Germline loops: CDR1 MNHEY, CDR2 SMNVEV (reference sequence). The trim removed 5 bases at V and 3 bases at J, leaving 5 bases unmatched. The CDR3: CASSRRTGVYEQYF. DNA of the CDR3: TGTGCCAGCAGTCGAAGGACAGGGGTCTACGAGCAGTACTTC.

The rearrangement links TRBV5-4 to TRBJ2-5; D unresolved. The CDR3 is 13 amino acids. Trimming cost V 5 bases and J 1 base, with 9 bases left between them. The germline V gene encodes CDR1 SGHNT and CDR2 YYREEE (reference sequence). The CDR3, as DNA: TGTGCCAGCAGTATCGGAAGCCAAGAGACCCAGTACTTC. Translation gives CASSIGSQETQYF.

This clonotype was observed a few times. The V and J genes are TRBV19 and TRBJ2-5; D gene unclear. V lost 3 bases and J lost 5, with 13 bases in between. Germline assignment: CDR1 LNHDA and CDR2 SQIVND (reference sequence). The length of the CDR3 is 14 residues. Here the CDR3 reads CASSMSPLLETQYF. DNA for the CDR3: TGTGCCAGTAGTATGTCTCCCCTCCTGGAGACCCAGTACTTC.

This clonotype appeared a single time. J is TRBJ2-7 and V is TRBV6-5, with 8 bases lining up with TRBD1. Germline trimming cut 6 bases from V and 7 bases from J; bases unmatched to any gene: 8. This CDR3 has 13 amino acids. Per the germline V gene, CDR1 is MNHEY and CDR2 is SVGAGI. The CDR3 nucleotides are TGTGCCAGCAGATGGACAGGGTACAATGAGCAGTACTTC. Its translation is CASRWTGYNEQYF.

V gene TRBV12-3 or TRBV12-4 combines with J gene TRBJ2-7; 9 bases match TRBD1. V gave up 6 bases and J gave up 2 bases; unmatched junction bases: 8. The CDR3 length is 15 residues. CDR3 in amino acids: CASSFGTGSTYEQYF. CDR3 DNA sequence: TGTGCCAGCAGCTTCGGGACAGGGTCGACCTACGAGCAGTACTTC.

The DNA of the CDR3 is TGTGCCAGCCGAGCGGGGGTCGACTACGAGCAGTACTTC. Translation: CASRAGVDYEQYF. This chain uses TRBV6-5 with TRBJ2-5; 8 nucleotides agree with TRBD2. TRBJ2-7 explains the end of the DNA better; the J call may be wrong. The CDR3 runs 13 residues. Germline V lookup: CDR1 MNHEY, CDR2 SVGAGI.

The genes are TRBV18 and TRBJ2-7, with 10 positions matching TRBD2. CDR1 and CDR2 from the germline V gene are KGHSH and LQKENI. CDR3 length equals 14 residues. Germline trimming cut 1 base from V and 5 bases from J; bases unmatched to any gene: 2. The CDR3 loop reads CASSPLAGGNEQYF. The CDR3 DNA reads TGTGCCAGCTCACCACTAGCGGGAGGAAACGAGCAGTACTTC.